This T cell receptor beta chain was identified during a study of beta chain features in type 1 diabetes. The authors obtained over 95% purity in all sorted populations. Study results and caveats: Comparison showed that naive, central memory and Treg TCRB repertoires appeared more similar among patients than among healthy donors. Whether HLA type influences TCRB rearrangement remained unresolved here.

Expressed TCRB transcripts were sequenced because the entire RNA isolate underwent reverse transcription. Sequenced by immunoSEQ multiplex PCR; TCRdb stores in-frame clones only, minus some. The table has about 13,000 clones, 40% to 55% seen once; the top ten hold around 0.96%. The length of the CDR3 is 15 residues. CDR1 and CDR2 (germline): SNHLY, FYNNEI. J lost 6 bases, V lost 3 bases, and 10 bases had no gene match. This clone appeared a few times. What it binds is not known. The clonotype originates from a man aged 18 to 29 in good health. The sequenced sample consisted of stem cell memory CD4+ T cells from blood. The rearrangement links TRBV2 to TRBJ2-7; 8 bases fit TRBD2. CDR3 in amino acids: CASSDVGTRSSEQYF. CDR3 bases: TGTGCCAGCAGTGACGTGGGGACTAGGAGTTCCGAGCAGTACTTC.